The clone carrying this T cell receptor (beta chain) came up a few times. Its antigen is as yet unknown. V shed 2 bases, J shed 11 bases, and the junction held 18 bases outside the gene matches. The CDR3 is 17 amino acids. Per the germline V gene, CDR1 is SGHTA and CDR2 is FQGNSA. This sample is part of a study of beta chain features in type 1 diabetes. Expressed TCRB transcripts were sequenced after all isolated RNA was converted to cDNA. The assay was immunoSEQ multiplex PCR, and TCRdb's table has in-frame clones only and misses some. The table includes some 350,000 clones, 8.5% to 10% detected once. Markers CD45RO/CCR7/CD25/CD127/CD95/CD27 served to sort CD4+ naive, central memory, regulatory and stem cell-like memory cells. Regarding the study as a whole: Moderately but significantly shorter TCRB CDR3s were found in Type 1 diabetes patients in all four CD4+ subsets.

The chain combines TRBV7-2 with TRBJ2-5, with 9 bases aligning to TRBD2. The specimen sequenced was central memory CD4+ T cells from blood. The clonotype originates from a man under 40 with type 1 diabetes. As DNA, the CDR3 is TGTGCCAGCAGCTTACGGTCTCCGGGACTAGCCCTTCTGGAGCAGTACTTC. Protein sequence: CASSLRSPGLALLEQYF.